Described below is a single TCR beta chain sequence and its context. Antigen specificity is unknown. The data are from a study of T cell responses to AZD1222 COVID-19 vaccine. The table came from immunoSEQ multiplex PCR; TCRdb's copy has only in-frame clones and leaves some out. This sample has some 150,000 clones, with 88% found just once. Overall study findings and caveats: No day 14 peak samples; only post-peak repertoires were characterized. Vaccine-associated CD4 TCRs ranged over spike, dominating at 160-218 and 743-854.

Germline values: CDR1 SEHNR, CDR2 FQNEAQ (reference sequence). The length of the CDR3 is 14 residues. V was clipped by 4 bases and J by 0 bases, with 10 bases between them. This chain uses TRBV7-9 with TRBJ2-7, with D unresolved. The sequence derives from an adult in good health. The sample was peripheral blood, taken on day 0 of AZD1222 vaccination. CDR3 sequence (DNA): TGTGCCAGCAGCTCCGACACACACTCCTACGAGCAGTACTTC. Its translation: CASSSDTHSYEQYF.